This T cell receptor (beta chain) was recorded in a study of T cell repertoires in cytomegalovirus infection. Study at large: An indication of both CMV infection and matching HLA type came from public TCR beta signatures.

TCRdb re-called the reads through MiXCR, storing one row per CDR3 protein. The table shows approximately 310,000 distinct CDR3 sequences, with more than 20% occurring only once. The CDR3 has 12 amino acids. The germline CDR1 and CDR2 sequences are SGHRS and YFSETQ. V was shortened by 4 bases and J by 8 bases, with 12 bases between the two germline ends. This clonotype has more than one count but fewer than ten. The antigen is not known. The V gene is TRBV5-1, the J gene TRBJ1-1; unclear D gene. The receptor was derived from a human donor in good health (CMV status not recorded). Some clones in this sample may be carry-over from other donors' samples. The material was cultured PBMCs, obtained from culture after CMV antigen stimulation. In DNA form, the CDR3 reads TGCGCCAGCAGCCAAGAACAGAGCGAAGCTTTCTTT. Translation: CASSQEQSEAFF.